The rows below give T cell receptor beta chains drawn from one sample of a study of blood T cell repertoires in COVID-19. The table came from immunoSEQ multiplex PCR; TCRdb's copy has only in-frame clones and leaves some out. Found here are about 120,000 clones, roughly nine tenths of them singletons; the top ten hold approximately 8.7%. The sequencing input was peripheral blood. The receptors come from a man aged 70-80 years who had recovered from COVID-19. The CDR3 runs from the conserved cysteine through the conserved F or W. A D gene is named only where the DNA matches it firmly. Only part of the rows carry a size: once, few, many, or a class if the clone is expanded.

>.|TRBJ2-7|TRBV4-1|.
TGCGCCAGCAGCCAAGACCTACGGGGATACGAGCAGTACTTC
CASSQDLRGYEQYF
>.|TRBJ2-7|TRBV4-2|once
TGTGCCAGCAGCCGATACGGGGGCTACGAGCAGTACTTC
CASSRYGGYEQYF
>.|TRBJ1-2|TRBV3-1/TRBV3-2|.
TGTGCCAGCAGCCGTGGGGGGTCTGGCTACACCTTC
CASSRGGSGYTF
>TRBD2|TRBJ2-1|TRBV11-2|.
TGTGCCAGCAGCCGGGGCGGGAGTGTTTACAATGAGCAGTTCTTC
CASSRGGSVYNEQFF
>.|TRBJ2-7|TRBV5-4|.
TGTGCCAGCAGCTTCCAGAGCGCCACCTACGAGCAGTACTTC
CASSFQSATYEQYF
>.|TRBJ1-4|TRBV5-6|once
TGTGCCAGCAGCCTCTCCAGGGGAACTAATGAAAAACTGTTTTTT
CASSLSRGTNEKLFF
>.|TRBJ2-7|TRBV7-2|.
TGTGCCAGCAGCTTACGGGAGAGCTCCTACGAGCAGTACTTC
CASSLRESSYEQYF
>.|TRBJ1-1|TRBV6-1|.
TGTGCCAGCAGTGAAGCGTGGCAGAGGTCTTTT
CASSEAWQRSF
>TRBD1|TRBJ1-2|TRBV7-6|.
TGTGCCAGCAGCTCCCGTGGGACAGGGGGCAAGAAGGGCTACACCTTC
CASSSRGTGGKKGYTF
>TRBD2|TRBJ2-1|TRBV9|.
TGTGCCAGCAGCGTAGGTGGCGGGAGAGTAACGGAGGAGCAGTTCTTC
CASSVGGGRVTEEQFF